The 27 T cell receptor beta chains given below trace back to one sample, sequenced in a study of cytomegalovirus exposure and HLA in healthy donors. This PCR relied on a set of 60 Vbeta primers and 13 Jbeta primers. The table came from immunoSEQ multiplex PCR; TCRdb's copy has only in-frame clones and leaves some out. The profile covers 35,000 to 40,000 clones, with 66% appearing a single time and 18% taken by the ten largest. The sample consisted of PBMCs. Receptors were obtained from a man over 45 in good health and CMV-seropositive.

The chain is built from TRBV6-5 and TRBJ1-1; D gene ambiguous. The V gene's germline CDR1 is MNHEY and CDR2 SVGAGI. V lost 4 bases and J 3 bases, leaving 15 bases between the germline ends. The CDR3 totals 15 residues. CDR3 sequence: CASSSVEAGDTEAFF. The CDR3 nucleotides read TGTGCCAGCAGTTCGGTTGAGGCCGGCGACACTGAAGCTTTCTTT.

The chain joins TRBV6-1 to TRBJ2-7; 11 bases fit TRBD1. This CDR3 has 15 residues. J gave up 1 base and V 6 bases, and 5 bases lay outside the gene matches. Germline V lookup: CDR1 MNHNS, CDR2 SASEGT. The CDR3 loop reads CASRGGQGDSYEQYF. Written as DNA, the CDR3 is TGTGCCAGCAGAGGGGGACAGGGGGATTCCTACGAGCAGTACTTC.

The rearrangement uses TRBV6-6 and TRBJ2-5; 9 nucleotides agree with TRBD2. This CDR3 is 14 amino acids long. V was pared by 6 bases and J by 4 bases, with 6 bases of the junction left unmatched. The germline CDR1 and CDR2 sequences are MNHNY and SVGAGI (reference sequence). CDR3 region: CASRRGGASETQYF. In nucleotides, the CDR3 is TGTGCCAGCAGGCGCGGGGGGGCCTCAGAGACCCAGTACTTC.

V is TRBV6-5 and J is TRBJ1-3; the D is unclear. Germline CDR1 and CDR2: MNHEY and SVGAGI. The CDR3 length is 15 residues. The V and J ends lost 6 bases and 0 bases respectively, with 12 bases between them. As DNA, the CDR3 is TGTGCCAGCAGCCCCCTAGCCCGCTCTGGAAACACCATATATTTT. Translating it yields CASSPLARSGNTIYF.

This chain uses TRBV7-8 with TRBJ1-4, with a tentative D call TRBD1 (6 bases). Trimming removed 4 bases from V and 7 bases from J, with 19 bases in between. CDR3 length: 16 residues. CDR1 and CDR2 from the germline V gene are SGHVS and FQNEAQ. The chain's CDR3 is CASSSPGGGGGEKLFF. The DNA for the CDR3 is TGTGCCAGCAGCTCCCCTGGGGGGGGAGGGGGTGAAAAACTGTTTTTT.

The rearrangement links TRBV7-9 to TRBJ1-1, with D tentatively TRBD1 (6 bases). The CDR3 sequence is 15 residues long. CDR1 and CDR2 (germline): SEHNR, FQNEAQ (reference sequence). V lost 4 bases and J lost 4, with 16 bases in between. Here the CDR3 DNA reads TGTGCCAGCAGCTCCCTCGTGGGCAGGGGCACTGAAGCTTTCTTT. Its translation is CASSSLVGRGTEAFF.

The chain joins TRBV5-1 to TRBJ2-5, with TRBD1 matching over 7 bases. J was trimmed by 1 base and V by 4 bases; bases with no gene match: 7. The CDR3 is 15 residues long. Germline V gene sequence: CDR1 SGHRS, CDR2 YFSETQ. The CDR3 loop reads CASSPGTVIQETQYF. The CDR3 region has the DNA TGCGCCAGCAGCCCGGGGACAGTTATCCAAGAGACCCAGTACTTC.

The chain joins TRBV4-1 to TRBJ2-2; TRBD1 aligns across 8 bases. The CDR3 spans 15 residues. Germline V lookup: CDR1 MGHRA, CDR2 YSYEKL. V dropped 0 bases and J dropped 5; count of bases not matched to a gene: 2. The CDR3 bases are TGCGCCAGCAGCCAAGATAGGACAGGGACCGGGGAGCTGTTTTTT. Amino acids: CASSQDRTGTGELFF.

This clone came up once. This rearrangement joins TRBV14 to TRBJ1-4; 7 nucleotides match TRBD1. Germline trimming cut 4 bases from V and 0 bases from J; bases unmatched to any gene: 8. The V gene's germline CDR1 is SGHDN and CDR2 FVKESK. The CDR3 is made up of 17 amino acids. CDR3 in amino acids: CASSPREGASTNEKLFF. As DNA, the CDR3 is TGTGCCAGCAGCCCTAGAGAGGGGGCCTCAACTAATGAAAAACTGTTTTTT.

The chain couples TRBV7-2 to TRBJ1-2; D not certain. The germline gives CDR1 SGHTA, CDR2 FQGNSA. The CDR3 totals 14 residues. V lost 3 bases, J lost 0 bases, and 8 bases lay in between. CDR3 sequence: CASSFTLANYGYTF. CDR3 nucleotides: TGTGCCAGCAGCTTTACTCTCGCTAACTATGGCTACACCTTC.

This clone has a handful of counts. The chain employs TRBV10-3 and TRBJ1-6, with 9 bases fitting TRBD1. Germline V gene lookup returns CDR1 ENHRY and CDR2 SYGVKD. The CDR3 length is 15 residues. The junction had 4 bases not matched to a gene; V was cut back by 3 bases and J by 7 bases. The CDR3 protein is CAISEGGQGNSPLHF. DNA of the CDR3: TGTGCCATCAGTGAAGGGGGACAGGGCAATTCACCCCTCCACTTT.

V usage is TRBV11-1 and J usage is TRBJ2-7, with a tentative D call TRBD1 (6 bases). Trimming cost V 6 bases and J 11 bases, with 20 bases left between them. Germline CDR1 and CDR2: SGHAT and FQDESV (reference sequence). This CDR3 has 13 residues. DNA for the CDR3: TGTGCCAGCAGTTCCGGGACACTAACAGCGGAGTACTTC. Protein product: CASSSGTLTAEYF.

V usage is TRBV11-2 and J usage is TRBJ2-6, with a tentative D call TRBD1 (6 bases). CDR3 length: 19 residues. V was cut by 5 bases and J by 1 base, with 21 bases left in between. Germline assignment: CDR1 SGHAT and CDR2 FQNNGV. The CDR3 region is CASSPTADRLGSGANVLTF. In DNA form, the CDR3 reads TGTGCCAGCAGCCCCACAGCTGACAGGTTGGGGTCTGGGGCCAACGTCCTGACTTTC.

J is TRBJ2-3 and V is TRBV2; D perhaps matches TRBD2 (6 bases). Per the germline V gene, CDR1 is SNHLY and CDR2 is FYNNEI. The CDR3 has 12 residues. The germline V and J ends were trimmed by 7 bases and 5 bases, with 10 bases remaining between them. CDR3 in amino acids: CASKWGGDTQYF. The CDR3 DNA sequence: TGTGCCAGCAAGTGGGGAGGAGATACGCAGTATTTT. Together with reference TRBV2 and TRBJ2-3, the CDR3 gives the full variable domain: EPEVTQTPSHQVTQMGQEVILRCVPISNHLYFYWYRQILGQKVEFLVSFYNNEISEKSEIFDDQFSVERPDGSNFTLKIRSTKLEDSAMYFCASKWGGDTQYFGPGTRLTVL.

The chain has TRBV29-1 and TRBJ1-6; D remains ambiguous. V lost 6 bases, J lost 16 bases, and 13 bases lay in between. The germline gives CDR1 SQVTM, CDR2 ANQGSEA. This CDR3 has 10 residues. The CDR3 sequence: CSVPFKPLHF. As DNA, the CDR3 is TGCAGCGTGCCCTTTAAGCCGCTCCACTTT. Filled out from reference TRBV29-1 and TRBJ1-6, the complete variable domain reads SAVISQKPSRDICQRGTSLTIQCQVDSQVTMMFWYRQQPGQSLTLIATANQGSEATYESGFVIDKFPISRPNLTFSTLTVSNMSPEDSSIYLCSVPFKPLHFGNGTRLTVT.

This clone was picked up a small number of times. The chain carries TRBV5-1 and TRBJ2-5; D is ambiguous. CDR1 and CDR2 from the germline V gene are SGHRS and YFSETQ. V gave up 2 bases and J gave up 5 bases, with 10 bases separating them. CDR3 length: 13 amino acids. The CDR3 sequence is CASSFSGSETQYF. In DNA, the CDR3 is TGCGCCAGCAGCTTTTCAGGATCGGAGACCCAGTACTTC.

V usage is TRBV11-1 and J usage is TRBJ2-5, with 7 positions matching TRBD1. The CDR3 is made up of 15 amino acids. V dropped 8 bases and J dropped 1; count of bases not matched to a gene: 10. CDR1 and CDR2 (germline): SGHAT, FQDESV (reference sequence). The CDR3 nucleotides read TGTGCCAGCGGCCCCACGGGACAGCCCCAAGAGACCCAGTACTTC. This codes for CASGPTGQPQETQYF.

This rearrangement joins TRBV7-7 to TRBJ2-2; 8 nucleotides match TRBD1. The CDR3 is made up of 18 amino acids. Germline lookup yields CDR1 SSHAT and CDR2 FNYEAQ (reference sequence). Trimming removed 4 bases from V and 4 bases from J; junction bases left unmatched: 14. CDR3 nucleotides: TGTGCCAGCAGCTCTAGGGGAGGACAGGGAGGTGGCACCGGGGAGCTGTTTTTT. Its protein is CASSSRGGQGGGTGELFF.

The genes are TRBV11-2 and TRBJ2-7; tentative D call: TRBD2 (5 bases). Germline lookup yields CDR1 SGHAT and CDR2 FQNNGV. The V and J ends lost 0 bases and 7 bases respectively, with 10 bases between them. CDR3 length: 13 residues. The CDR3 protein is CASSLESGGEQYF. In DNA, the CDR3 is TGTGCCAGCAGCTTAGAATCAGGAGGTGAGCAGTACTTC.

The rearrangement joins TRBV19 to TRBJ1-3, with 7 bases that match TRBD1. Germline-derived CDR1 and CDR2 are LNHDA and SQIVND (reference sequence). The CDR3 runs to 14 residues. Trimming at V came to 8 bases and at J to 1 base, leaving 5 bases not matched to a gene. CDR3 sequence (DNA): TGTGCCAGTTACTACAGGGGATCTGGAAACACCATATATTTT. Amino acids: CASYYRGSGNTIYF.

The count of this clone is one. The rearrangement links TRBV4-1 to TRBJ2-5; TRBD2 matches 9 bases. The J call may not be correct, given that the DNA end is closer to TRBJ2-7. Germline CDR1 and CDR2: MGHRA and YSYEKL. The CDR3 is made up of 17 amino acids. This CDR3 is CASSQDWQRGVYYEQYF. The CDR3 bases are TGCGCCAGCAGCCAAGATTGGCAGCGGGGGGTTTACTACGAGCAGTACTTC.

The chain employs TRBV12-5 and TRBJ2-6; possible D gene TRBD1, 5 bases. Between the trimmed V and J ends, which lost 0 bases and 0 bases, there was a span of 18 bases. Germline assignment: CDR1 LGHNT and CDR2 FRNRAP. The CDR3 totals 20 residues. Here the CDR3 reads CASGLVPVGRERSGANVLTF. DNA for the CDR3: TGTGCTAGTGGTTTGGTACCCGTTGGCAGGGAACGCTCTGGGGCCAACGTCCTGACTTTC.

The V and J genes are TRBV6-1 and TRBJ2-1; D gene uncertain. The germline V gene encodes CDR1 MNHNS and CDR2 SASEGT. Trimming took off 6 bases at V and 0 bases at J, with 12 bases between the two ends. The CDR3 sequence is 15 residues long. CDR3 loop: CASRPTPSSYNEQFF. The CDR3, as DNA: TGTGCCAGCAGGCCTACTCCTTCCTCCTACAATGAGCAGTTCTTC.

The chain carries TRBV2 and TRBJ1-6; 7 bases agree with TRBD1. J lost 8 bases, V lost 10 bases, and 8 bases had no gene match. The CDR3 runs 13 residues. Germline V gene sequence: CDR1 SNHLY, CDR2 FYNNEI. This CDR3 reads CAKGGQGDSPLHF. In DNA form, the CDR3 reads TGTGCCAAAGGGGGCCAGGGGGATTCACCCCTCCACTTT.

The chain uses TRBV11-2 and TRBJ2-3; D ambiguous. The germline V and J ends were trimmed by 3 bases and 2 bases, with 6 bases remaining between them. Germline lookup yields CDR1 SGHAT and CDR2 FQNNGV. The CDR3 is 13 residues long. CDR3 nucleotides: TGTGCCAGCAGCTTCGTCTTCACAGATACGCAGTATTTT. Translated: CASSFVFTDTQYF.

The V call is TRBV29-1, the J call TRBJ2-3, with TRBD1 as a possible D gene (6 bases). Trimming took 3 bases from V and 2 from J, leaving 12 bases between them. Germline V gene lookup returns CDR1 SQVTM and CDR2 ANQGSEA. This CDR3 has 14 amino acids. CDR3 region: CSVEGALLTDTQYF. The CDR3 bases are TGCAGCGTTGAGGGGGCCCTCCTCACAGATACGCAGTATTTT.

The V and J genes are TRBV19 and TRBJ1-6; D might be TRBD1 (5 bases). The CDR3 contains 13 residues. Germline lookup yields CDR1 LNHDA and CDR2 SQIVND (reference sequence). Between the trimmed V and J ends, which lost 6 bases and 10 bases, there was a span of 13 bases. CDR3 sequence reads: CASSGREGSPLHF. CDR3 bases: TGTGCCAGTAGCGGCAGGGAGGGGTCACCCCTCCACTTT.